One sample yielded the 20 T cell receptor beta chains listed below, sequenced in a study of cytomegalovirus exposure and HLA in healthy donors. 13 Jbeta primers and 60 Vbeta primers were used for the PCR. The method was immunoSEQ multiplex PCR; TCRdb's version includes in-frame clones alone and lacks a portion of them. The sample shows tens of thousands of clones, more than 60% of them seen only once. The sequencing input was PBMCs. Receptors were obtained from a man aged 40-55 years in good health and CMV-seronegative.

There are a few counts of this clone. The chain carries TRBV6-5 and TRBJ1-5; no clear D gene. Germline-derived CDR1 and CDR2 are MNHEY and SVGAGI. The CDR3 is 16 residues long. Trimming shortened V by 2 bases and J by 0 bases, and 11 bases separated the two germline ends. The CDR3, as DNA: TGTGCCAGCAGTTACGGGTTCGGGTATAGCAATCAGCCCCAGCATTTT. Its translation is CASSYGFGYSNQPQHF.

This clone occurred once. This chain connects TRBV29-1 to TRBJ1-2; TRBD1 matches 8 bases. CDR1 is SQVTM, CDR2 ANQGSEA, per germline. J lost 2 bases, V lost 4 bases, and 3 bases had no gene match. The CDR3 spans 13 residues. Written as DNA, the CDR3 is TGCAGCGTTGGGACAGGGAGCAACTATGGCTACACCTTC. Amino acids: CSVGTGSNYGYTF.

Only one count was recorded for this clone. The chain couples TRBV15 to TRBJ1-1; D not certain. Germline loops: CDR1 LNHNV, CDR2 YYDKDF (reference sequence). CDR3 size: 14 residues. Trimming took 5 bases from V and 4 from J, leaving 14 bases between them. This CDR3 is CATSPPGGITEAFF. For the CDR3, the DNA is TGTGCCACCAGCCCCCCAGGAGGGATCACTGAAGCTTTCTTT.

The V gene is TRBV4-2, the J gene TRBJ1-5; D is unresolved. The CDR3 runs 15 residues. Trimming shortened V by 5 bases and J by 1 base, and 12 bases separated the two germline ends. Germline-derived CDR1 and CDR2 are LGHNA and YNFKEQ. In DNA form, the CDR3 reads TGTGCCAGCAGCGCTACACCCGGGAGCAATCAGCCCCAGCATTTT. Encoded protein: CASSATPGSNQPQHF.

This chain joins TRBV28 and TRBJ2-7; D not resolved. There are 14 residues in the CDR3. Germline V gene data show CDR1 as MDHEN and CDR2 as SYDVKM. The V and J ends lost 3 bases and 4 bases respectively, with 13 bases between them. DNA of the CDR3: TGTGCCAGCAGTTTGGTGCTAGAGGATTACGAGCAGTACTTC. This translates into CASSLVLEDYEQYF. Full variable domain (missing parts from reference TRBV28 and TRBJ2-7): DVKVTQSSRYLVKRTGEKVFLECVQDMDHENMFWYRQDPGLGLRLIYFSYDVKMKEKGDIPEGYSVSREKKERFSLILESASTNQTSMYLCASSLVLEDYEQYFGPGTRLTVT.

Here the CDR3 reads CAILAGMNTEAFF. In DNA form, the CDR3 reads TGTGCCATTCTGGCAGGTATGAACACTGAAGCTTTCTTT. The chain recombines TRBV10-3 with TRBJ1-1; D uncertain. There are 13 residues in the CDR3. Trimming cost V 9 bases and J 0 bases, with 11 bases left between them. The germline CDR1 and CDR2 sequences are ENHRY and SYGVKD.

This clone was recorded once. The V call is TRBV30, the J call TRBJ2-4, with TRBD2 matching 9 bases. Germline V gene sequence: CDR1 GTSNPN, CDR2 SVGIG (reference sequence). The CDR3 has 11 residues. The V and J ends lost 3 bases and 16 bases, in that order; junction bases with no gene match: 7. The DNA for the CDR3 is TGTGCCTGGAGCCTTAGCGGGGGCGCTTACTTC. This gives the protein CAWSLSGGAYF.

The J gene is TRBJ2-1, the V gene TRBV30; D is perhaps TRBD2 (6 bases). V lost 1 base, J lost 8 bases, and 12 bases lay in between. Germline V lookup: CDR1 GTSNPN, CDR2 SVGIG (reference sequence). The CDR3 contains 13 residues. The CDR3 DNA follows: TGTGCCTGGAGTGGCGGGAACCAACATGAGCAGTTCTTC. This sequence encodes CAWSGGNQHEQFF.

The rearrangement links TRBV7-8 to TRBJ2-1, with D possibly matching TRBD1 (6 bases). The V gene lost 1 base and the J gene lost 3 bases, with 7 bases spanning the gap. From germline, CDR1 is SGHVS and CDR2 FQNEAQ. The CDR3 length is 14 residues. CDR3 in amino acids: CASSLGGGYNEQFF. Here the CDR3 DNA reads TGTGCCAGCAGCTTAGGAGGGGGCTACAATGAGCAGTTCTTC.

V and J are TRBV6-6 and TRBJ1-2, with 9 bases fitting TRBD1. The CDR3 covers 15 residues. The germline gives CDR1 MNHNY, CDR2 SVGAGI (reference sequence). J gave up 3 bases and V 6 bases, and 8 bases lay outside the gene matches. The CDR3 spells CASRPGQGSDYGYTF. The CDR3 DNA reads TGTGCCAGCAGACCCGGACAGGGGTCCGACTATGGCTACACCTTC.

The rearrangement uses TRBV5-1 and TRBJ2-1; 10 bases agree with TRBD1. The CDR3 extends over 18 amino acids. The J segment lost 10 bases and the V segment lost 4 bases, leaving 20 bases of the junction unmatched. The V gene's germline CDR1 is SGHRS and CDR2 YFSETQ. CDR3 DNA sequence: TGCGCCAGCAGCATCCGGGACAGGGGAAATCTAATAGAGCGGGAGCAGTTCTTC. This translates into CASSIRDRGNLIEREQFF.

The chain couples TRBV18 to TRBJ1-5; 9 nucleotides match TRBD1. Germline assignment: CDR1 KGHSH and CDR2 LQKENI. Trimming at V came to 3 bases and at J to 1 base, leaving 16 bases not matched to a gene. The CDR3 loop spans 20 amino acids. This chain's CDR3 is CASSPAQQGAGVGSNQPQHF. DNA of the CDR3: TGTGCCAGCTCACCTGCACAACAGGGGGCCGGAGTGGGGAGCAATCAGCCCCAGCATTTT.

This clone has just a few counts. This sequence joins TRBV5-4 and TRBJ1-1, with a weak D call TRBD1 (5 bases). The CDR3 covers 16 residues. Trimming stripped 0 bases from V and 4 bases from J, with 16 bases between. Germline CDR1 SGHNT, CDR2 YYREEE (reference sequence). The CDR3 DNA is TGTGCCAGCAGCTTGGAGGGGAGGGGAAGGAGCACTGAAGCTTTCTTT. Its translation: CASSLEGRGRSTEAFF.

The V call is TRBV6-4, the J call TRBJ2-3; 8 positions agree with TRBD2. V trimming: 4 bases; J trimming: 4 bases; junction bases outside the gene matches: 7. This CDR3 region has 15 residues. CDR1 is MRHNA and CDR2 is SNTAGT in the germline V gene. The CDR3 region is CASSVKAGDADTQYF. The CDR3 DNA reads as TGTGCCAGCAGTGTTAAAGCGGGAGACGCAGATACGCAGTATTTT.

This clone occurred once. The chain links TRBV28 to TRBJ1-6, with TRBD1 as a possible D gene (5 bases). The V gene lost 6 bases and the J gene lost 10 bases, with 16 bases spanning the gap. Germline CDR1 is MDHEN and CDR2 is SYDVKM. This CDR3 contains 14 residues. Here the CDR3 reads CASRLLTAGSPLHF. In DNA form, the CDR3 reads TGTGCCAGCAGGCTACTGACAGCTGGGTCACCCCTCCACTTT.

CDR3 sequence (DNA): TGTGCCAGCAGACTAACCCACGGGGGAGATACGCAGTATTTT. This codes for CASRLTHGGDTQYF. The rearrangement uses TRBV6-5 and TRBJ2-3, with D possibly being TRBD2 (6 bases). The CDR3 loop spans 14 amino acids. Trimming removed 6 bases from V and 5 bases from J, with 15 bases in between. Germline assignment: CDR1 MNHEY and CDR2 SVGAGI.

The chain employs TRBV13 and TRBJ2-3; 11 nucleotides line up with TRBD1. The CDR3 extends over 20 amino acids. Germline loops: CDR1 PRHDT, CDR2 FYEKMQ (reference sequence). Losses at the gene ends were 2 bases for V and 1 base for J; bases not matched to a gene: 14. The CDR3 DNA reads TGTGCCAGCAGCTTAACCCGGACAGGGGGCGAGATTAGGCGCACAGATACGCAGTATTTT. It encodes CASSLTRTGGEIRRTDTQYF. Together with reference TRBV13 and TRBJ2-3, the CDR3 gives the full variable domain: AAGVIQSPRHLIKEKRETATLKCYPIPRHDTVYWYQQGPGQDPQFLISFYEKMQSDKGSIPDRFSAQQFSDYHSELNMSSLELGDSALYFCASSLTRTGGEIRRTDTQYFGPGTRLTVL.

The chain recombines TRBV6-5 with TRBJ1-2, with 10 bases matching TRBD1. Per germline, CDR1 MNHEY and CDR2 SVGAGI. The V gene end was trimmed by 6 bases and the J gene end by 4 bases; junction bases not matched to a gene: 8. This CDR3 is built from 15 residues. The CDR3 here is CASRLGQGKPYGYTF. As DNA, the CDR3 is TGTGCCAGCAGATTGGGACAGGGGAAACCCTATGGCTACACCTTC.

This clone was seen a handful of times. The V gene is TRBV6-1, the J gene TRBJ2-3; D unclear. Germline CDR1 is MNHNS and CDR2 is SASEGT. V lost 3 bases, J lost 0 bases, and 13 bases lay in between. The CDR3 consists of 16 residues. In DNA, the CDR3 is TGTGCCAGCAGTGACCTTGGCGGATCTAGCACAGATACGCAGTATTTT. Translated, it gives CASSDLGGSSTDTQYF.

The genes are TRBV5-6 and TRBJ2-7, with 8 bases aligning to TRBD2. The CDR3 runs 13 residues. CDR1 and CDR2 (germline): SGHDT, YYEEEE. Losses at the gene ends were 5 bases for V and 3 bases for J; bases not matched to a gene: 4. This CDR3 reads CASRWRGDYEQYF. As DNA, the CDR3 is TGTGCCAGCAGGTGGCGGGGGGACTACGAGCAGTACTTC.